These 17 T cell receptor beta chains came from one sample sequenced in a study of CD8+ T cells in alopecia areata. The sequencing template was cDNA reverse transcribed from extracted RNA. Method: immunoSEQ multiplex PCR; TCRdb's copy keeps in-frame clones and lacks some. The sample lists roughly 150,000 clones, roughly 60% occurring once. The specimen was CD4+ T cells sorted from blood. Receptors originate from a human donor in good health.

This clone came up a few times. DNA of the CDR3: TGCAGCGTTGGAAGCGGGACCATACAAGAGACCCAGTACTTC. Amino acid sequence: CSVGSGTIQETQYF. This chain joins TRBV29-1 and TRBJ2-5, with 7 bases that match TRBD2. Germline assignment: CDR1 SQVTM and CDR2 ANQGSEA. This CDR3 has 14 amino acids. The V segment lost 4 bases and the J segment 2 bases; nucleotides outside the gene matches: 7. Drawing the rest from reference TRBV29-1 and TRBJ2-5, the complete variable domain is SAVISQKPSRDICQRGTSLTIQCQVDSQVTMMFWYRQQPGQSLTLIATANQGSEATYESGFVIDKFPISRPNLTFSTLTVSNMSPEDSSIYLCSVGSGTIQETQYFGPGTRLLVL.

The CDR3, as DNA: TGCAGCGTTGAATCAGGGCGCTATGGCTACACCTTC. Its protein is CSVESGRYGYTF. The chain employs TRBV29-1 and TRBJ1-2, with D possibly being TRBD1 (5 bases). The CDR3 consists of 12 residues. Trimming shortened V by 2 bases and J by 4 bases, and 8 bases separated the two germline ends. Germline loops: CDR1 SQVTM, CDR2 ANQGSEA.

V gene TRBV4-2 combines with J gene TRBJ2-7; D not resolved. Between the trimmed V and J ends, which lost 4 bases and 0 bases, there was a span of 13 bases. The germline gives CDR1 LGHNA, CDR2 YNFKEQ. This CDR3 has 15 amino acids. This CDR3 is CASSLHESASYEQYF. CDR3 nucleotides: TGTGCCAGCAGCCTACACGAAAGCGCCTCCTACGAGCAGTACTTC.

This chain connects TRBV5-4 to TRBJ2-3; D not certain. CDR3 size: 14 residues. CDR1 is SGHNT, CDR2 YYREEE, per germline (reference sequence). V was shortened by 4 bases and J by 4 bases, with 13 bases between the two germline ends. The CDR3 is CASSRAKQADTQYF. CDR3 bases: TGTGCCAGCAGCAGGGCTAAGCAGGCAGATACGCAGTATTTT. The complete variable domain, with remaining parts taken from reference TRBV5-4 and TRBJ2-3, reads ETGVTQSPTHLIKTRGQQVTLRCSSQSGHNTVSWYQQALGQGPQFIFQYYREEENGRGNFPPRFSGLQFPNYSSELNVNALELDDSALYLCASSRAKQADTQYFGPGTRLTVL.

This clone was observed many times. Other nucleotide sequences in the sample specify the same CDR3. The V and J genes are TRBV11-2 and TRBJ2-6; D call uncertain. Germline-derived CDR1 and CDR2 are SGHAT and FQNNGV. The CDR3 runs to 13 residues. The germline V and J ends were trimmed by 5 bases and 2 bases, with 4 bases remaining between them. In DNA form, the CDR3 reads TGTGCCAGCAGCCTCGCTGGGGCCAACGTCCTGACTTTC. Amino acid sequence: CASSLAGANVLTF.

This clone has only a few counts. Here the CDR3 reads CASSQGPGGKTQYF. CDR3 in DNA: TGTGCCAGTAGTCAGGGACCAGGGGGCAAGACCCAGTACTTC. This sequence joins TRBV19 and TRBJ2-5; 8 bases line up with TRBD1. This CDR3 region has 14 residues. With V trimmed by 5 bases and J by 6 bases, 8 bases remained unmatched. Looked up from germline, CDR1 is LNHDA and CDR2 is SQIVND (reference sequence).

This clone was detected a few times. The chain carries TRBV29-1 and TRBJ1-1; a possible D gene is TRBD1 (6 bases). Trimming took off 6 bases at V and 4 bases at J, with 12 bases between the two ends. The CDR3 contains 12 residues. Per the germline V gene, CDR1 is SQVTM and CDR2 is ANQGSEA. The CDR3 protein is CSVGGGSTEAFF. The CDR3 DNA follows: TGCAGCGTGGGAGGGGGGAGCACTGAAGCTTTCTTT.

This clone turned up a few times. The V and J genes are TRBV2 and TRBJ2-3; TRBD1 or TRBD2 may be the D gene (6 bases each). This CDR3 comprises 15 residues. Per the germline V gene, CDR1 is SNHLY and CDR2 is FYNNEI. V was trimmed by 4 bases and J by 1 base, leaving 12 bases between them. The CDR3 sequence is CASSVDRRGTDTQYF. In DNA form, the CDR3 reads TGTGCCAGCAGTGTCGACAGGAGGGGCACAGATACGCAGTATTTT.

This rearrangement joins TRBV30 to TRBJ2-1; D might be TRBD2 (6 bases). Germline V gene lookup returns CDR1 GTSNPN and CDR2 SVGIG (reference sequence). This CDR3 has 21 residues. The V and J ends lost 0 bases and 0 bases respectively, with 27 bases between them. The DNA of the CDR3 is TGTGCCTGGAGTGTACGGGGGAAATTTGGGAGCTCCCCGGGCTCCTACAATGAGCAGTTCTTC. It encodes CAWSVRGKFGSSPGSYNEQFF.

This clone was detected a few times. This chain joins TRBV7-9 and TRBJ1-2; unclear D gene. Deletions cut 2 bases from V and 2 bases from J, with 6 bases between. This CDR3 has 13 amino acids. CDR1 and CDR2 from the germline V gene are SEHNR and FQNEAQ (reference sequence). CDR3 nucleotide sequence: TGTGCCAGCAGCTTAACACAGAACTATGGCTACACCTTC. Translating gives CASSLTQNYGYTF.

The rearrangement links TRBV15 to TRBJ2-3; D is unclear. Per germline, CDR1 LNHNV and CDR2 YYDKDF (reference sequence). This CDR3 contains 14 residues. Trimming shortened V by 0 bases and J by 4 bases, and 8 bases separated the two germline ends. CDR3 amino acids: CATSRDAVADTQYF. The DNA for the CDR3 is TGTGCCACCAGCAGAGATGCAGTTGCAGATACGCAGTATTTT.

The chain employs TRBV29-1 and TRBJ2-1, with D tentatively TRBD1 (5 bases). This CDR3 region has 13 residues. Germline V gene lookup returns CDR1 SQVTM and CDR2 ANQGSEA. Trimming stripped 5 bases from V and 1 base from J, with 9 bases between. In nucleotides, the CDR3 is TGCAGCGTTTCCAGACAGTCCTACAATGAGCAGTTCTTC. Amino acids: CSVSRQSYNEQFF.

This clone was picked up a small number of times. The V call is TRBV9, the J call TRBJ2-4; D gene ambiguous. The CDR3 spans 14 residues. The germline CDR1 and CDR2 sequences are SGDLS and YYNGEE. Deletions cut 0 bases from V and 7 bases from J, with 11 bases between. CDR3 loop: CASSVGVSGNIQYF. In DNA, the CDR3 is TGTGCCAGCAGCGTAGGAGTGAGTGGTAACATTCAGTACTTC.

This sequence joins TRBV19 and TRBJ2-5, with D maybe TRBD1 (5 bases). The CDR3 length is 13 residues. Germline V lookup: CDR1 LNHDA, CDR2 SQIVND (reference sequence). V lost 5 bases and J lost 5, with 12 bases in between. The CDR3 nucleotides are TGTGCCAGTAGTGTCCAGGGCCAGGAGACCCAGTACTTC. Translation: CASSVQGQETQYF.

This clone was observed a few times. The chain is built from TRBV30 and TRBJ1-5; 7 nucleotides align to TRBD1. The germline CDR1 and CDR2 sequences are GTSNPN and SVGIG (reference sequence). This CDR3 has 15 amino acids. V dropped 2 bases and J dropped 3; count of bases not matched to a gene: 7. CDR3 in amino acids: CAWSRNRGTNQPQHF. In nucleotides, the CDR3 is TGTGCCTGGAGTCGGAACAGGGGTACCAATCAGCCCCAGCATTTT. Complete variable domain (other parts from reference TRBV30 and TRBJ1-5): SQTIHQWPATLVQPVGSPLSLECTVEGTSNPNLYWYRQAAGRGLQLLFYSVGIGQISSEVPQNLSASRPQDRQFILSSKKLLLSDSGFYLCAWSRNRGTNQPQHFGDGTRLSIL.

This clone was seen more than once but under ten times. The CDR3 spells CASSLLADEQFF. CDR3 bases: TGTGCCAGCAGCTTACTAGCGGATGAGCAGTTCTTC. This chain links TRBV7-2 with TRBJ2-1; 7 positions agree with TRBD2. The V and J ends lost 2 bases and 8 bases, in that order; junction bases with no gene match: 0. In germline, CDR1 is SGHTA, CDR2 FQGNSA. The CDR3 has 12 residues.

This clone was observed a few times. V is TRBV2 and J is TRBJ1-5, with D unclear. Between the trimmed V and J ends, which lost 5 bases and 4 bases, there was a span of 9 bases. The germline V gene has CDR1 SNHLY and CDR2 FYNNEI. CDR3 length equals 13 residues. CDR3 DNA sequence: TGTGCCAGCAGTCGAAAGTGGAATCAGCCCCAGCATTTT. Translation: CASSRKWNQPQHF.